Sequencing of this T cell receptor beta chain was carried out in a study of shared T cell receptors in the human thymus. TCRdb keeps only in-frame clones here, not all; method: immunoSEQ multiplex PCR. This sample carries roughly 710,000 clones, 80% to 90% of them seen once, and the ten largest clones take 0.0095% to 0.013%. This clone was seen only once. V was clipped by 0 bases and J by 2 bases, with 16 bases between them. Germline loops: CDR1 SGHAT, CDR2 FQNNGV. This CDR3 spans 17 amino acids. This sample was shared with a second study, whose subject was human thymus T cells. That paper notes: It was healthy Finnish infants having corrective surgery for congenital heart defects who were the donors. What appeared biased in thymic and blood repertoires was the usage of V and J genes. Unrelated individuals reportedly shared highly overlapping thymic TCR repertoires.

This chain joins TRBV11-2 and TRBJ1-2, with D maybe TRBD1 (6 bases). This receptor was obtained from a girl under three years old with a congenital heart defect. Specimen: thymocytes. In DNA form, the CDR3 reads TGTGCCAGCAGCTTAGATCCGTACAGGGTTGGGAACTATGGCTACACCTTC. Translating gives CASSLDPYRVGNYGYTF.